These T cell receptor beta chains were read from a single sample in a study of control samples from healthy donors and cancer patients. Clones were sequenced by immunoSEQ multiplex PCR, and TCRdb holds only the in-frame ones, with some missing. The table includes 75,000 to 100,000 clones, 88% detected once. Specimen: blood. All receptors derive from a man aged 30 to 39 in good health. Each CDR3 is given without its conserved first and last residue. The order of the fields is CDR3 protein, CDR3 length, V gene.

CDR3aa: ASSEQGGSRRSSYNEQF
len: 17
v_gene: TRBV5-6

CDR3aa: ASSRGTGLYEQY
len: 12
v_gene: TRBV4-1

CDR3aa: ASSLVDVYNEQF
len: 12
v_gene: TRBV7-9

CDR3aa: ASSQRTGGHYEQY
len: 13
v_gene: TRBV27

CDR3aa: ATSDPAGTRPTDTQY
len: 15
v_gene: TRBV24-1

CDR3aa: ASSAQTGEGYEQY
len: 13
v_gene: TRBV2

CDR3aa: ASSQVIAGALTNEKLF
len: 16
v_gene: TRBV4-1

CDR3aa: ASSPQSNEKLF
len: 11
v_gene: TRBV18

CDR3aa: ASTTGGSYNEQF
len: 12
v_gene: TRBV27

CDR3aa: ATSRARGAYEQY
len: 12
v_gene: TRBV15

CDR3aa: ASSTWTGGEELF
len: 12
v_gene: TRBV3-1/TRBV3-2

CDR3aa: ASSLTGTGNQPQH
len: 13
v_gene: TRBV5-6

CDR3aa: ASSVWLAGEGDEQF
len: 14
v_gene: TRBV9

CDR3aa: ASSFQGEETQY
len: 11
v_gene: TRBV5-4

CDR3aa: ASSAGGYSYNEQF
len: 13
v_gene: TRBV2

CDR3aa: AISEGPSGPGTGELF
len: 15
v_gene: TRBV10-3

CDR3aa: ASSLFTSGSAEQF
len: 13
v_gene: TRBV28

CDR3aa: ASSLRTGDNEQF
len: 12
v_gene: TRBV7-9

CDR3aa: AWSDWTKARTDTQY
len: 14
v_gene: TRBV30

CDR3aa: AWSPAYSRGLGETQY
len: 15
v_gene: TRBV30

CDR3aa: SVAEQGADQPQH
len: 12
v_gene: TRBV29-1

CDR3aa: ATSGNQGLAGTWSYNEQF
len: 18
v_gene: TRBV15

CDR3aa: ASSPSGAPGYT
len: 11
v_gene: TRBV7-9

CDR3aa: ASSLRQRASTGELF
len: 14
v_gene: TRBV7-6

CDR3aa: ASSLRTAGGLDEQF
len: 14
v_gene: TRBV11-1

CDR3aa: ASSQDAYLVGASGEQF
len: 16
v_gene: TRBV4-2

CDR3aa: ASRRLAGGTHEQY
len: 13
v_gene: TRBV28

CDR3aa: ASSLDVRHEQY
len: 11
v_gene: TRBV11-3

CDR3aa: ASSDGRTPTDTQY
len: 13
v_gene: TRBV7-9

CDR3aa: ASRQDSPLGELF
len: 12
v_gene: TRBV12-2

CDR3aa: ASSRSTGTTLGNTIY
len: 15
v_gene: TRBV18

CDR3aa: ATSSRGGSYSGELF
len: 14
v_gene: TRBV15

CDR3aa: ASSLDLIGRH
len: 10
v_gene: TRBV12-3/TRBV12-4

CDR3aa: ATSREPPTSGQGIQPQH
len: 17
v_gene: TRBV15

CDR3aa: ASSLASGGSGANVLT
len: 15
v_gene: TRBV28

CDR3aa: ATSGQDQTETQY
len: 12
v_gene: TRBV24-1

CDR3aa: SVGRHGVYEQY
len: 11
v_gene: TRBV29-1

CDR3aa: ASSWRGSRELF
len: 11
v_gene: TRBV13

CDR3aa: ASSFGLAGAGDEQY
len: 14
v_gene: TRBV5-1

CDR3aa: ASSGARGYNEQF
len: 12
v_gene: TRBV10-1

CDR3aa: ASSPRGNSGNTIY
len: 13
v_gene: TRBV27

CDR3aa: ASSQTIMKSNQPQH
len: 14
v_gene: TRBV7-2

CDR3aa: ASSPRDINEKLF
len: 12
v_gene: TRBV19

CDR3aa: ASSQVGAEQF
len: 10
v_gene: TRBV4-2

CDR3aa: ASSQTASSNTGELF
len: 14
v_gene: TRBV3-1/TRBV3-2

CDR3aa: ASRKGGGYGYT
len: 11
v_gene: TRBV25-1

CDR3aa: ASSRKGGGEYEQY
len: 13
v_gene: TRBV4-3

CDR3aa: ASGWTGGSGANVLT
len: 14
v_gene: TRBV28

CDR3aa: ASSIGERGTEAF
len: 12
v_gene: TRBV19

CDR3aa: ASSLIAGGRYEQY
len: 13
v_gene: TRBV27

CDR3aa: ASMSQGAGKTQY
len: 12
v_gene: TRBV27